The TCR beta chain described here comes from a study of shared clonotypes between healthy human individuals (dated by TCRdb to about 2020). Describing the broader study: The cohort included three men and a couple of women between 18 and 49 years of age. For each donor, three plates each were used for CD4 naive and CD4 memory, two plates were used for CD8 naive, and one plate was used for CD8 memory. The study deeply sequenced blood TCR repertoires of roughly five healthy adults to estimate repertoire size and the extent of clonotype sharing between individuals. Different laboratories and diverse techniques were used to prepare libraries and sequence TCR repertoires, to increase sequencing depth and limit assay-specific biases. Between about 0.8 and 8.9 billion PBMCs per donor were obtained by leukapheresis. Broader findings and caveats from the paper: Pairwise subsampling led to the expectation that sequencing depth would affect the degree of clonotype sharing among donors. Larger estimated clonotype richness was generally found for naive subsets than for memory subsets. Clonotypes shared by all four sorted-subset donors showed higher generation probabilities than non-shared clonotypes. Sampling was restricted to blood, and TCR repertoires in tissue are likely to differ from TCR repertoires in blood. Incomplete sequencing was indicated by rarefaction of sorted-subset datasets, despite the large sequencing depth. When a handful of donors were compared, the shared fraction of clonotypes was approximately 5% for naive CD4, about 4% for naive CD8, more than 2% for memory CD4, and around 0.37% for memory CD8. The genetic and exposure-history diversity represented was limited by the small number of donors.

Compared with germline, V lacks 1 base and J lacks 5 bases; bases without a gene match: 12. Including cysteine and phenylalanine, the CDR3 has 17 amino acids. Left in the record is the CDR3 DNA by itself, 51 bases read in frame from the first base. The germline V gene (reference sequence) supplies CDR1 LNHDA and CDR2 SQIVND. Using the deep immunoSEQ assay, multiplex PCR amplified TCR CDR3 regions from genomic DNA. Extracted genomic DNA from each cell subset was spread evenly across all wells of several immunoSEQ 96-well plates, with each plate serving as a replicate. For sorted subsets, each replicate PCR was loaded with about 0.2 ug genomic DNA, equivalent to some 31,000 T cell genomes. Purified libraries were quantified with a Qubit 3.0 fluorometer, sized on a Bioanalyzer 2100, and re-quantified with the KAPA Library Quantification kit. Every immunoSEQ 96-well plate was sequenced on a separate single-read 150-cycle Illumina NextSeq 550 flow cell. The original methods were these. Because the immunoSEQ output included only junctional sequences and no quality scores, the filtering could not be the same as the filtering used for full-length reads. To assign V/J genes and CDR3, sequences were annotated using PyIR, a Python wrapper for IgBLAST v1.9, with IMGT germline references. Reads were filtered out if the reads had weak V/J assignments (E-value above 1e-6), no CDR3, stop codons, out-of-frame junctions, or ambiguous translated residues. A V3J clonotype was defined by an identical inferred V gene, J gene, and CDR3 amino acid sequence. To compute the percentage overlap between repertoires, the number of shared unique clonotypes was divided by the size of the smaller repertoire. Three approaches were used to assess repertoire richness: RTK rarefaction, the Chao1 estimator, and Recon v2.1 estimates of unobserved clonotypes. Generation probabilities were computed with OLGA for all TCRbeta clonotypes obtained by the gDNA method from four donors. The clones in this table, taken by TCRdb from immuneACCESS, are in-frame only. Not every clone is retained; where verified, under half of the shortfall comes from an unresolved V gene, and the cause of the rest is unknown. V and J calls plus clone size are reproduced from that table; the DNA served to infer D and trimming. This sample holds 1.6 million or so clones; roughly 96% were observed only once. Roughly 1.2% of the sample rests with the top ten.

Donors were healthy HIV-negative adults with no recently reported acute infections or vaccinations. Every donor was a Caucasian adult residing in Nashville, Tennessee, USA. CD4+ T cells were enriched by magnetic negative selection, after which naive cells were positively selected on CD45RA and the negative fraction was taken as the memory subset. Blood was collected by leukapheresis, and PBMCs were isolated by Ficoll-Histopaque density gradient centrifugation and then cryopreserved in liquid nitrogen vapor phase. Purity and quantity of every magnetically sorted T cell population were checked by analytical flow cytometry. From each sorted fraction, genomic DNA was isolated and quantified by UV absorbance on a Nanodrop 2000c. Concerning this clone itself: Its antigen is not yet known. No base quality values were provided; no much bigger clone lies one nucleotide off.

The receptor was isolated from a man aged 25-45 years in good health. This chain is built from TRBV19 and TRBJ1-1; 8 of the junction bases match TRBD1. The source material was naive CD4+ T cells sorted from blood. The sample's cell subset or site label, decoded: CD45RA+ positively selected. The CDR3 has the sequence CASSIVGAGGAYTEAFF. The bases are TGTGCCAGTAGTATAGTCGGGGCAGGGGGCGCGTATACTGAAGCTTTCTTT.